The next 8 T cell receptor beta chains were all read from a single sample in a study of beta chain features in type 1 diabetes. Reverse transcription of all isolated RNA meant that expressed TCRB transcripts were sequenced. Repertoires were generated with immunoSEQ multiplex PCR, while TCRdb's copy carries only in-frame clones and drops some. Among around 340,000 clones, around a fifth were seen once, and the ten largest hold around 0.044%. The material sequenced was naive CD4+ T cells from blood. These receptors all come from a woman between 18 and 29 years old in good health.

The chain uses TRBV4-3 and TRBJ2-3; tentative D call: TRBD1 (7 bases). This CDR3 comprises 16 residues. Germline V lookup: CDR1 LGHNA, CDR2 YSLEER. Between the trimmed V and J ends, which lost 3 bases and 4 bases, there was a span of 17 bases. The CDR3 here is CASSQAPGGSSDTQYF. CDR3 in DNA: TGCGCCAGCAGCCAGGCCCCAGGGGGGAGCTCAGATACGCAGTATTTT.

V gene TRBV18 combines with J gene TRBJ2-5; 7 positions match TRBD1. J lost 2 bases, V lost 3 bases, and 3 bases had no gene match. Germline-derived CDR1 and CDR2 are KGHSH and LQKENI. The CDR3 loop spans 14 amino acids. Here the CDR3 DNA reads TGTGCCAGCTCACCTGGACAGGTTCAAGAGACCCAGTACTTC. Amino acids: CASSPGQVQETQYF.

DNA for the CDR3: TGTGCCAGCACCAGAGGCGGGACCCCGAGGGCTAACTATGGCTACACCTTC. It translates to CASTRGGTPRANYGYTF. The chain links TRBV7-2 to TRBJ1-2; tentative D call: TRBD1 (5 bases). This CDR3 is 17 amino acids long. The V end was cut by 7 bases, the J end by 0 bases, with 21 bases between. Germline V gene sequence: CDR1 SGHTA, CDR2 FQGNSA.

The CDR3: CASSYFRGEQFF. The CDR3 DNA reads as TGTGCCAGCAGCTACTTTAGGGGTGAGCAGTTCTTC. The rearrangement uses TRBV7-6 and TRBJ2-1; tentative D call: TRBD1 (5 bases). The CDR3 is made up of 12 amino acids. The V and J ends lost 4 bases and 9 bases respectively, with 10 bases between them. Germline CDR1 reads SGHVS; CDR2 reads FNYEAQ. Full variable domain (remainder filled in from reference TRBV7-6 and TRBJ2-1): GAGVSQSPRYKVTKRGQDVALRCDPISGHVSLYWYRQALGQGPEFLTYFNYEAQQDKSGLPNDRFSAERPEGSISTLTIQRTEQRDSAMYRCASSYFRGEQFFGPGTRLTVL.

This chain connects TRBV11-2 to TRBJ2-3, with D maybe TRBD2 (5 bases). Germline V lookup: CDR1 SGHAT, CDR2 FQNNGV. V gave up 1 base and J gave up 1 base, with 9 bases separating them. The CDR3 extends over 15 amino acids. For the CDR3, the DNA is TGTGCCAGCAGCTTAGTGGAGGAGGGCACAGATACGCAGTATTTT. Translating it yields CASSLVEEGTDTQYF.

This clone was counted a single time. The V and J genes are TRBV4-2 and TRBJ2-2; 15 bases map to TRBD2. The junction had 7 bases not matched to a gene; V was cut back by 4 bases and J by 1 base. This CDR3 comprises 19 residues. Per the germline V gene, CDR1 is LGHNA and CDR2 is YNFKEQ. The CDR3 DNA sequence: TGTGCCAGCAGCCCCCTTGGACTAGCGGGAGGGGAGAACACCGGGGAGCTGTTTTTT. Translated, it gives CASSPLGLAGGENTGELFF.

This clone has just a few counts. The chain is built from TRBV29-1 and TRBJ2-5; D gene ambiguous. Trimming left V 6 bases short and J 2 bases short, with 16 bases between. The CDR3 is made up of 14 amino acids. CDR1 is SQVTM and CDR2 is ANQGSEA in the germline V gene. DNA of the CDR3: TGCAGCGTCCGTCGGCGGCAGTCACAAGAGACCCAGTACTTC. It is translated as CSVRRRQSQETQYF.

V usage is TRBV15 and J usage is TRBJ2-1; 7 positions match TRBD2. Germline CDR1 and CDR2: LNHNV and YYDKDF (reference sequence). The CDR3 consists of 15 residues. Losses at the gene ends were 3 bases for V and 3 bases for J; bases not matched to a gene: 5. Here the CDR3 DNA reads TGTGCCACCAGCAGGGGACTATTCGACTACAATGAGCAGTTCTTC. Translating gives CATSRGLFDYNEQFF.